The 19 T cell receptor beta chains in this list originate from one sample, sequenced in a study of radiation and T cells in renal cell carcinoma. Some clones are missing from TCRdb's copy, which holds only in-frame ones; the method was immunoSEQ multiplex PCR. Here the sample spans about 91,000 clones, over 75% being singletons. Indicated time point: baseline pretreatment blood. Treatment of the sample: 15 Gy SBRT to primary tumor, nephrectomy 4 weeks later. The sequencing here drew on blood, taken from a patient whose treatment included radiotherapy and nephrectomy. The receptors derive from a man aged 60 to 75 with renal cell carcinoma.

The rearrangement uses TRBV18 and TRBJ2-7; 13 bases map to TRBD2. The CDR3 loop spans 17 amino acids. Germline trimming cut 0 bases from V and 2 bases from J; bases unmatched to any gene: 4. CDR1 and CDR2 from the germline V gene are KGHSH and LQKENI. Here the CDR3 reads CASSPPPGLAGAYEQYF. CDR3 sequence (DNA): TGTGCCAGCTCACCACCACCAGGACTAGCGGGAGCCTACGAGCAGTACTTC.

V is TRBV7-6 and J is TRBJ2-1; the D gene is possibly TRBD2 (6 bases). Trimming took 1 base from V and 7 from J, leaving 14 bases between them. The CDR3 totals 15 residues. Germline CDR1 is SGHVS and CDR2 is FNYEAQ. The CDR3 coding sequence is TGTGCCAGCAGCTTAGTGGGGGGAAGTTTGAATGAGCAGTTCTTC. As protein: CASSLVGGSLNEQFF.

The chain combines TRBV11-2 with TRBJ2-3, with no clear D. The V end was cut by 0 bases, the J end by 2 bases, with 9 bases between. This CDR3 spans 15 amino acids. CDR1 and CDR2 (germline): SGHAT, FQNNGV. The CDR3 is CASSLDFGDTDTQYF. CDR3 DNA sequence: TGTGCCAGCAGCTTAGATTTCGGCGACACAGATACGCAGTATTTT.

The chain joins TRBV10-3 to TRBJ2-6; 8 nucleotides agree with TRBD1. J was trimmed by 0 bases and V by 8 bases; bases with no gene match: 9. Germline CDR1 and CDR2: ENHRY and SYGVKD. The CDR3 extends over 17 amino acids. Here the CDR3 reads CAIFQGATSSGANVLTF. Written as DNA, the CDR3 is TGTGCCATCTTCCAGGGGGCTACTTCCTCTGGGGCCAACGTCCTGACTTTC.

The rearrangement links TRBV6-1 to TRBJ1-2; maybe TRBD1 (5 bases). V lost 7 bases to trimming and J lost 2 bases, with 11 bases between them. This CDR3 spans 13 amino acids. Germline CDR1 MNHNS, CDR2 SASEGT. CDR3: CASNRGMNYGYTF. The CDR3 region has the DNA TGTGCCAGCAATAGGGGAATGAACTATGGCTACACCTTC.

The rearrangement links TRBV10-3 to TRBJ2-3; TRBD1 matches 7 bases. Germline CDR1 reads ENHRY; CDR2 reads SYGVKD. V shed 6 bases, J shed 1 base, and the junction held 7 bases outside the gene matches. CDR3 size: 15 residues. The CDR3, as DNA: TGTGCCATCAGCTACAGGGGAACGGGCACAGATACGCAGTATTTT. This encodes CAISYRGTGTDTQYF.

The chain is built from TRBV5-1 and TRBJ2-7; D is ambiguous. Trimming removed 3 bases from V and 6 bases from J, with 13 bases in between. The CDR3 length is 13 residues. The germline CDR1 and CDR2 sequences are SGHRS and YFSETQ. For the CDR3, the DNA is TGCGCCAGCAGCTGGACCCCGAAGGCCGAGCAGTACTTC. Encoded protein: CASSWTPKAEQYF.

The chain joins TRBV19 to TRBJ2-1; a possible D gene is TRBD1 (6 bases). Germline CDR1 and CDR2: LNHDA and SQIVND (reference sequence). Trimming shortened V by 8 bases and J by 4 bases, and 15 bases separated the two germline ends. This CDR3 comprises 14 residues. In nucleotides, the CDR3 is TGTGCCAGTGACCTCGGGACATCTTACAATGAGCAGTTCTTC. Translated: CASDLGTSYNEQFF.

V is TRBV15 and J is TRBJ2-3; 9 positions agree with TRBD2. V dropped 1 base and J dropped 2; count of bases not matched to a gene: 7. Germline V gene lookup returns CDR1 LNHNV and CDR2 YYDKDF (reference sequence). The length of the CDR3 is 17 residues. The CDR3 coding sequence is TGTGCCACCAGCAGAGCGACCAGCGGGAGGATCACAGATACGCAGTATTTT. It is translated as CATSRATSGRITDTQYF.

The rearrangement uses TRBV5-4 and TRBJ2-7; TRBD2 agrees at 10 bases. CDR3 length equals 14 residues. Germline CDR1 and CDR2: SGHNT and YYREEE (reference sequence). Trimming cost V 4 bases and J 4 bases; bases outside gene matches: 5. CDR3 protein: CASSQSSGSYEQYF. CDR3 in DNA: TGTGCCAGCAGCCAATCTAGCGGGAGTTACGAGCAGTACTTC.

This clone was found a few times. The DNA of the CDR3 is TGCGCCAGCAGCTTAAGTGGGGCCCAAGAGACCCAGTACTTC. Its translation: CASSLSGAQETQYF. The V gene is TRBV5-1, the J gene TRBJ2-5; possible D gene TRBD1, 5 bases. The germline CDR1 and CDR2 sequences are SGHRS and YFSETQ. Trimming pared 2 bases from V and 1 base from J, leaving 9 bases between. The CDR3 covers 14 residues.

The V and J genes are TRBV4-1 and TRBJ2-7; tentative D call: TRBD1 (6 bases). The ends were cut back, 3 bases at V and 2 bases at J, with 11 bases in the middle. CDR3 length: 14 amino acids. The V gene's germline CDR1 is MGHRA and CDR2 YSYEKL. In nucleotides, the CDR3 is TGCGCCAGCAGCCACCCGGGACAAACCTACGAGCAGTACTTC. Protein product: CASSHPGQTYEQYF.

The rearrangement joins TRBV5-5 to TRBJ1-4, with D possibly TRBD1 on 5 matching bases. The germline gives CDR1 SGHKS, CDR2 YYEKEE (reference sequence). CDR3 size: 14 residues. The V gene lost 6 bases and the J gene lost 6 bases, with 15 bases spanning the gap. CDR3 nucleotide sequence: TGTGCCAGCACCAGGGAAGGGGCCGATGAAAAACTGTTTTTT. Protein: CASTREGADEKLFF.

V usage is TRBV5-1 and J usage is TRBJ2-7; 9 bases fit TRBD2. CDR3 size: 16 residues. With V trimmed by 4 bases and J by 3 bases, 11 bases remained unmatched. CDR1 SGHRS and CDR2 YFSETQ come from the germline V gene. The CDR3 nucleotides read TGCGCCAGCAGCCCATCGGGGAGCGGGAGGTACTACGAGCAGTACTTC. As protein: CASSPSGSGRYYEQYF.

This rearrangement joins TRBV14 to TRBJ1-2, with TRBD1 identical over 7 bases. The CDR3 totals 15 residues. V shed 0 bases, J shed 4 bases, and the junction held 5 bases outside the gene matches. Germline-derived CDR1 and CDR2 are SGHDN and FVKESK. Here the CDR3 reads CASSQDRDSVYGYTF. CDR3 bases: TGTGCCAGCAGCCAAGATCGGGACAGTGTCTATGGCTACACCTTC.

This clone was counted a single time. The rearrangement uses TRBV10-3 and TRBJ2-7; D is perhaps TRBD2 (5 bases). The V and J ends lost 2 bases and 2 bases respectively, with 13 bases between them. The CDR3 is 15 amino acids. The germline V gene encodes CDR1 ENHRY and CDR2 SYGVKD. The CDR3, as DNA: TGTGCCATCAGTGAGGCGCCCGGGGAGACCTACGAGCAGTACTTC. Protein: CAISEAPGETYEQYF.

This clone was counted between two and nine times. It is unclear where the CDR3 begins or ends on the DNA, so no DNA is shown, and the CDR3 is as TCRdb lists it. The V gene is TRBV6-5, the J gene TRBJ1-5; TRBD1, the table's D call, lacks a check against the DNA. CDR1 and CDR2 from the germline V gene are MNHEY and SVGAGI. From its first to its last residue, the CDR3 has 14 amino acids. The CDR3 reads CASSSSTGSQPQHF.

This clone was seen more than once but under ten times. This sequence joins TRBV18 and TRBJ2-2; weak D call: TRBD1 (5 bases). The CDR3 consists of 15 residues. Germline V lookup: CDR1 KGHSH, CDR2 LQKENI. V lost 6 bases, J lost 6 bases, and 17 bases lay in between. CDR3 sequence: CASSPTPSGSGELFF. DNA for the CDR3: TGTGCCAGCTCGCCGACGCCCTCAGGGTCCGGGGAGCTGTTTTTT.

Here the CDR3 reads CASSGVVNEKLFF. DNA of the CDR3: TGTGCCAGCAGTGGAGTAGTGAATGAAAAACTGTTTTTT. The chain uses TRBV2 and TRBJ1-4; D unclear. V shed 4 bases and J shed 5 bases, with 8 bases lying between them. Germline assignment: CDR1 SNHLY and CDR2 FYNNEI. The CDR3 runs 13 residues.